The clone carrying this T cell receptor beta chain has just a few counts. The antigen is not known. Via the markers CD45RO/CCR7/CD25/CD127/CD95/CD27, stem cell-like memory, regulatory, central memory and naive CD4+ cells were sorted. The whole isolated RNA underwent reverse transcription, so sequencing captured expressed TCRB transcripts. Naive, central memory and regulatory T cell samples averaged approximately 3.8 million reads. Sequencing was performed with immunoSEQ multiplex PCR; in TCRdb, only in-frame clones are kept and a portion is missing. The repertoire consists of about 140,000 clones, with roughly 10% occurring once and the leading ten covering about 0.6%. This sample is drawn from a study of beta chain features in type 1 diabetes. About the study: Cells sorted and examined across all samples totaled over 95 million.

General study points: Within each of all four CD4+ subsets, Type 1 diabetes patients had TCRB CDR3s that were moderately but significantly shorter.

This CDR3 spans 18 amino acids. CDR1 is SGHRS, CDR2 YFSETQ, per germline. J gave up 1 base and V 0 bases, and 9 bases lay outside the gene matches. The V gene is TRBV5-1, the J gene TRBJ2-3; 9 bases line up with TRBD1. The sequenced material came from central memory CD4+ T cells from blood. This receptor was obtained from a woman between 40 and 50 years old in good health. DNA of the CDR3: TGCGCCAGCAGCTTGGCCCGGACAGGGGCGTTCGGCACAGATACGCAGTATTTT. Amino acids: CASSLARTGAFGTDTQYF.